The 20 T cell receptor beta chains below all came from one sample that was sequenced in a study of T cell responses to AZD1222 COVID-19 vaccine listed by TCRdb under 2021. Preparation of the library involved the immunoSEQ multiplex PCR assay. TCRdb carries this immuneACCESS record with in-frame sequences only. Its versions omit some clonotypes, under half of them owing to an unresolved V gene in the studies checked, with the rest unexplained. The sample contains about 180,000 clones, more than 80% of them found a single time. The ten largest clones add up to about 3% of the sample. The time point label corresponds to: baseline before first vaccination. Sequencing was performed on peripheral blood, taken on day 0 of AZD1222 vaccination. The receptors originated from an adult in good health.

V gene TRBV11-2 combines with J gene TRBJ1-2; D not certain. V lost 5 bases and J 8 bases, leaving 15 bases between the germline ends. The CDR3 has 13 residues. Germline V lookup: CDR1 SGHAT, CDR2 FQNNGV. CDR3 DNA sequence: TGTGCCAGCAGCCTAGCGGGCCCTGGGGGCTACACCTTC. Its protein is CASSLAGPGGYTF.

This chain's CDR3 is CASSAHLAGGGEQYF. For the CDR3, the DNA is TGTGCCAGCAGTGCCCATCTAGCGGGAGGGGGGGAGCAGTACTTC. The rearrangement uses TRBV2 and TRBJ2-7, with 12 bases fitting TRBD2. The germline CDR1 and CDR2 sequences are SNHLY and FYNNEI. This CDR3 spans 15 amino acids. V was clipped by 4 bases and J by 7 bases; unmatched bases: 8.

This chain connects TRBV5-1 to TRBJ2-1; TRBD2 matches at 11 bases. Trimming cost V 4 bases and J 4 bases; bases outside gene matches: 7. This CDR3 contains 16 residues. Germline V CDR1 and CDR2: SGHRS, YFSETQ. The CDR3 loop reads CASSQGVAGGYNEQFF. Written as DNA, the CDR3 is TGCGCCAGCAGCCAGGGCGTAGCGGGAGGGTACAATGAGCAGTTCTTC.

The J gene is TRBJ1-2, the V gene TRBV5-4; 9 bases map to TRBD1. With V trimmed by 9 bases and J by 4 bases, 10 bases remained unmatched. The CDR3 is 14 amino acids. Germline V gives CDR1 SGHNT, CDR2 YYREEE (reference sequence). The DNA of the CDR3 is TGTGCCATCCGCGGGACAGGGATCCCCTATGGCTACACCTTC. Amino acids: CAIRGTGIPYGYTF.

The chain couples TRBV7-6 to TRBJ2-1, with 10 bases identical to TRBD2. Germline loops: CDR1 SGHVS, CDR2 FNYEAQ. The CDR3 runs to 16 residues. J gave up 8 bases and V 0 bases, and 7 bases lay outside the gene matches. Here the CDR3 reads CASSLARASGSYEQFF. The CDR3 coding sequence is TGTGCCAGCAGCTTAGCTCGGGCTAGCGGGAGCTATGAGCAGTTCTTC.

This chain joins TRBV5-6 and TRBJ2-7; the D is unclear. Trimming cost V 3 bases and J 5 bases, with 12 bases left between them. Germline-derived CDR1 and CDR2 are SGHDT and YYEEEE. The CDR3 is 13 residues long. The CDR3 is CASSSAGLNEQYF. CDR3 bases: TGTGCCAGCAGCTCGGCTGGGTTGAACGAGCAGTACTTC. Full variable domain (outside the CDR3, taken from reference TRBV5-6 and TRBJ2-7): DAGVTQSPTHLIKTRGQQVTLRCSPKSGHDTVSWYQQALGQGPQFIFQYYEEEERQRGNFPDRFSGHQFPNYSSELNVNALLLGDSALYLCASSSAGLNEQYFGPGTRLTVT.

The rearrangement joins TRBV6-5 to TRBJ1-1; a possible D gene is TRBD1 (6 bases). The germline V and J ends were trimmed by 1 base and 2 bases, with 14 bases remaining between them. CDR3 length equals 16 residues. Looked up from germline, CDR1 is MNHEY and CDR2 is SVGAGI. The CDR3 DNA follows: TGTGCCAGCAGTTACTTATCCGGGACATCAAACACTGAAGCTTTCTTT. Amino acid sequence: CASSYLSGTSNTEAFF.

Here the CDR3 reads CASSLVWTGGSGANVLTF. The CDR3 DNA reads TGTGCCAGCAGCTTAGTGTGGACAGGGGGTTCTGGGGCCAACGTCCTGACTTTC. The chain carries TRBV11-2 and TRBJ2-6, with 10 bases identical to TRBD1. The CDR3 is 18 amino acids. The ends lost 1 base at V and 1 base at J; junction bases unmatched: 4. The germline V gene encodes CDR1 SGHAT and CDR2 FQNNGV. The full variable domain, rest sourced from reference TRBV11-2 and TRBJ2-6, is EAGVAQSPRYKIIEKRQSVAFWCNPISGHATLYWYQQILGQGPKLLIQFQNNGVVDDSQLPKDRFSAERLKGVDSTLKIQPAKLEDSAVYLCASSLVWTGGSGANVLTFGAGSRLTVL.

The chain carries TRBV6-5 and TRBJ1-1, with TRBD1 matching 10 bases. Trimming at V came to 4 bases and at J to 4 bases, leaving 3 bases not matched to a gene. This CDR3 has 14 amino acids. CDR1 is MNHEY, CDR2 SVGAGI, per germline. CDR3 in amino acids: CASSWGTGATEAFF. DNA for the CDR3: TGTGCCAGCAGTTGGGGGACAGGGGCCACTGAAGCTTTCTTT.

This clone has a single count. The chain carries TRBV6-5 and TRBJ2-1; 10 bases are shared with TRBD1. Losses at the gene ends were 7 bases for V and 9 bases for J; bases not matched to a gene: 6. Germline values: CDR1 MNHEY, CDR2 SVGAGI. The CDR3 runs to 13 residues. This CDR3 is CASNRDRGGEQFF. As DNA, the CDR3 is TGTGCCAGCAACCGGGACAGGGGAGGTGAGCAGTTCTTC.

This chain links TRBV6-5 with TRBJ1-5; D remains unclear. The CDR3 has 15 residues. V was trimmed by 5 bases and J by 2 bases, leaving 13 bases between them. Germline V gene lookup returns CDR1 MNHEY and CDR2 SVGAGI. The CDR3 loop reads CASSPGPGGNQPQHF. The CDR3 coding sequence is TGTGCCAGCAGTCCGGGCCCCGGCGGCAATCAGCCCCAGCATTTT.

The CDR3 nucleotides read TGTGCCAGCAGCTTAAACAATCTCCAGCGCTATGGCTACACCTTC. It translates to CASSLNNLQRYGYTF. The chain joins TRBV7-2 to TRBJ1-2, with D unresolved. The CDR3 consists of 15 residues. Trimming left V 2 bases short and J 4 bases short, with 14 bases between. The V gene's germline CDR1 is SGHTA and CDR2 FQGNSA. Variable domain in full (rest from reference TRBV7-2 and TRBJ1-2): GAGVSQSPSNKVTEKGKDVELRCDPISGHTALYWYRQSLGQGLEFLIYFQGNSAPDKSGLPSDRFSAERTGGSVSTLTIQRTQQEDSAVYLCASSLNNLQRYGYTFGSGTRLTVV.

The V gene is TRBV29-1, the J gene TRBJ2-3; D unclear. The CDR3 is made up of 14 amino acids. The V gene lost 6 bases and the J gene lost 1 base, with 14 bases spanning the gap. The V gene's germline CDR1 is SQVTM and CDR2 ANQGSEA. This CDR3 is CSVGPGPRTDTQYF. The CDR3 coding sequence is TGCAGCGTCGGTCCCGGGCCCCGCACAGATACGCAGTATTTT.

The chain links TRBV19 to TRBJ2-1, with a possible D match to TRBD2 (6 bases). The V gene lost 6 bases and the J gene lost 4 bases, with 19 bases spanning the gap. The germline V gene encodes CDR1 LNHDA and CDR2 SQIVND (reference sequence). This CDR3 is built from 16 residues. The CDR3 DNA follows: TGTGCCAGTAGAGGTTCGTCAGGGAGGATATACAATGAGCAGTTCTTC. Translation: CASRGSSGRIYNEQFF.

This clone was found once. The rearrangement links TRBV6-6 to TRBJ1-5, with TRBD1 identical over 8 bases. The CDR3 is made up of 14 amino acids. The V segment lost 0 bases and the J segment 5 bases; nucleotides outside the gene matches: 0. CDR1 is MNHNY, CDR2 SVGAGI, per germline (reference sequence). The CDR3 is CASSYSQGDQPQHF. The CDR3 nucleotides read TGTGCCAGCAGTTACTCACAGGGGGATCAGCCCCAGCATTTT.

This clone was detected only once. The chain is built from TRBV4-2 and TRBJ1-2, with a tentative D call TRBD1 (5 bases). CDR3 length: 18 residues. V gave up 6 bases and J gave up 4 bases, with 27 bases separating them. Germline V CDR1 and CDR2: LGHNA, YNFKEQ. This CDR3 reads CASRAKVMAGPEGYGYTF. The CDR3 DNA follows: TGTGCCAGCAGAGCCAAGGTCATGGCAGGGCCCGAGGGCTATGGCTACACCTTC.

The V call is TRBV27, the J call TRBJ2-2; D call uncertain. The CDR3 sequence is 13 residues long. Germline CDR1 is MNHEY and CDR2 is SMNVEV (reference sequence). Trimming shortened V by 2 bases and J by 7 bases, and 8 bases separated the two germline ends. CDR3 DNA: TGTGCCAGCAGTTTAGTGGATCACGGGGAGCTGTTTTTT. It yields the protein CASSLVDHGELFF.

V gene TRBV6-1 combines with J gene TRBJ1-2; TRBD1 might be the D (5 bases). CDR3 length: 15 amino acids. CDR1 is MNHNS and CDR2 is SASEGT in the germline V gene. Trimming took 0 bases from V and 5 from J, leaving 13 bases between them. DNA for the CDR3: TGTGCCAGCAGTGAAGCGCTAGCAGGGTTATATGGCTACACCTTC. Its protein is CASSEALAGLYGYTF.

The chain couples TRBV19 to TRBJ1-5; TRBD1 might be the D (6 bases). V lost 6 bases to trimming and J lost 0 bases, with 18 bases between them. CDR1 and CDR2 (germline): LNHDA, SQIVND (reference sequence). The CDR3 covers 17 residues. The CDR3 DNA reads as TGTGCCAGTAGCCTAACAACCGGGACAAATAGCAATCAGCCCCAGCATTTT. Its protein is CASSLTTGTNSNQPQHF.

The chain links TRBV18 to TRBJ1-1; D call uncertain. The CDR3 extends over 15 amino acids. Per the germline V gene, CDR1 is KGHSH and CDR2 is LQKENI. The V gene lost 0 bases and the J gene lost 3 bases, with 11 bases spanning the gap. CDR3 sequence: CASSPPRARDTEAFF. The CDR3 bases are TGTGCCAGCTCACCACCGCGGGCTAGGGACACTGAAGCTTTCTTT. Filled out from reference TRBV18 and TRBJ1-1, the complete variable domain reads NAGVMQNPRHLVRRRGQEARLRCSPMKGHSHVYWYRQLPEEGLKFMVYLQKENIIDESGMPKERFSAEFPKEGPSILRIQQVVRGDSAAYFCASSPPRARDTEAFFGQGTRLTVV.